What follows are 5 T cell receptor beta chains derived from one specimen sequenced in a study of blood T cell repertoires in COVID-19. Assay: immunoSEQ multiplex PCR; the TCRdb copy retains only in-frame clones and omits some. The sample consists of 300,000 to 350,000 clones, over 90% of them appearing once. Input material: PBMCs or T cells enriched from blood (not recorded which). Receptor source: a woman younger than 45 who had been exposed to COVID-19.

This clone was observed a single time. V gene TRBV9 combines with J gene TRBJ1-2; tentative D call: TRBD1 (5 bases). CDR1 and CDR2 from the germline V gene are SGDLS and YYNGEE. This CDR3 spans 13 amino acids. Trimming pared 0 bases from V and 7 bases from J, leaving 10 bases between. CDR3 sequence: CASSVEAGFGYTF. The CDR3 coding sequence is TGTGCCAGCAGCGTAGAGGCAGGGTTTGGCTACACCTTC.

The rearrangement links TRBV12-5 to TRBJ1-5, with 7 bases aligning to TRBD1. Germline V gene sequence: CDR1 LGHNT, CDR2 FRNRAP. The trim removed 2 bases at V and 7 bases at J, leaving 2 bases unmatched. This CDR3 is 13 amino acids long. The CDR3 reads CASGLKGAQPQHF. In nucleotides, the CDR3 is TGTGCTAGTGGTTTGAAGGGGGCCCAGCCCCAGCATTTT.

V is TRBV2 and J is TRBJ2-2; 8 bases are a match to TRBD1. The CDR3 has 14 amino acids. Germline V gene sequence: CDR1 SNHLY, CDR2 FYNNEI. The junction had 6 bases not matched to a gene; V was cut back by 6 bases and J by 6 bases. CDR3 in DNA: TGTGCCAGCAGATCCGGGACAGGTGCCGGGGAGCTGTTTTTT. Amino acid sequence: CASRSGTGAGELFF.

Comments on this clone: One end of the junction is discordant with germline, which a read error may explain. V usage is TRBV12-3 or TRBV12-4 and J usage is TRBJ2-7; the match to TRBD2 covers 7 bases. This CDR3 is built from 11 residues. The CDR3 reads CASTGGTEQYF. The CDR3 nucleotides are TGTGCGAGCACCGGGGGGACCGAGCAGTACTTC.

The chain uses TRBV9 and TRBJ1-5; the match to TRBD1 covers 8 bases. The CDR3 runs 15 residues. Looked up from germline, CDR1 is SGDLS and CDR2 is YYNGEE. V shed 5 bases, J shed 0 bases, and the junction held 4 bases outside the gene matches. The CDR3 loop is CASSWTGSSNQPQHF. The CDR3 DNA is TGTGCCAGCAGTTGGACAGGGAGTAGCAATCAGCCCCAGCATTTT.